This TCR beta chain was captured by sequencing in a study of cytotoxic CD8 clonotypes in ibrutinib-treated CLL. About the research overall: Each sample contained, on average, approximately 250,000 productive templates and roughly 100,000 productive rearrangements.

Sequencing was designed to attain a depth spanning 1 in 200,000 to 1 in 1 million T cells. Sequencing used immunoSEQ multiplex PCR; TCRdb keeps in-frame clones, though not all of them. The data hold roughly 40,000 clones, with roughly two thirds observed a single time. This clone was counted a single time. What it binds is unknown. Findings of the study overall: Clonality increased at ibrutinib response, then returned toward baseline at progression. Clonotypes that were public were uncommon, and they contracted or stayed stable on treatment.

The CDR3 contains 15 residues. The V gene's germline CDR1 is MNHNS and CDR2 SASEGT. V gave up 5 bases and J gave up 4 bases; unmatched junction bases: 9. The chain uses TRBV6-1 and TRBJ2-3; 7 nucleotides align to TRBD2. The TCR comes from a human donor with chronic lymphocytic leukemia. This specimen was PBMCs, taken after 12 months of ibrutinib treatment. Here the CDR3 reads CASSLREARADTQYF. Written as DNA, the CDR3 is TGTGCCAGCAGTCTACGGGAGGCTAGGGCAGATACGCAGTATTTT.